This T cell receptor beta chain was captured by sequencing in a study of glioma-infiltrating T cells. This clonotype was picked up many times. Losses at the gene ends were 1 base for V and 7 bases for J; bases not matched to a gene: 5. The CDR3 loop spans 15 amino acids. Germline CDR1 reads SEHNR; CDR2 reads FQNEAQ (reference sequence). Using RNA template, CDR3s of TCR alpha and beta were amplified with iRepertoire arm-PCR. TCRdb ran MiXCR on the multiplex PCR reads and lists one entry per CDR3 protein. The data show about 22,000 distinct CDR3 sequences, approximately 25% seen once. The specimen was glioma tissue, nonneoplastic brain tissue, or PBMCs (not recorded which). The chain joins TRBV7-9 to TRBJ2-1; 9 bases line up with TRBD2. The TCR sequence derives from a human donor with low-grade glioma or glioblastoma, undergoing nonglioma brain surgery, or in good health (not recorded which). CDR3 in amino acids: CASSLGAGGINEQFF. CDR3 in DNA: TGTGCCAGCAGCTTAGGAGCGGGGGGAATAAATGAGCAGTTCTTC.